This T cell receptor beta chain was profiled in a study of OX40 agonist ivuxolimab in advanced cancers. CDR1 and CDR2 from the germline V gene are KGHSH and LQKENI. The junction had 5 bases not matched to a gene; V was cut back by 6 bases and J by 8 bases. The CDR3 runs to 14 residues. TCRdb keeps only in-frame clones here, not all; method: immunoSEQ multiplex PCR. The sample includes around 80,000 clones, more than 70% of them seen just once. The V and J genes are TRBV18 and TRBJ1-4, with 11 bases identical to TRBD1. This specimen was CD4+ or CD8+ T cells sorted from blood, taken in a trial of the OX40 agonist ivuxolimab. This clonotype was obtained from an adult with an advanced solid tumor such as melanoma, head and neck, liver or kidney cancer. CDR3 bases: TGTGCCAGCTCTCCGGACAGGGGGCGCGAAAAACTGTTTTTT. This gives the protein CASSPDRGREKLFF.